What follows is one T cell receptor (beta chain) and its context. This clone was detected once. No antigen is known for it. Per-base quality was not reported, and no clone a single base away is much larger than it. CDR1 is given as SGHRS and CDR2 as YFSETQ, both from the germline V gene. The CDR3 starts with the cysteine, ends with the phenylalanine, and has 15 residues. Only the CDR3 DNA is retained, 45 bases long and in frame from the first base. After removal of 6 bases from V and 4 bases from J, the junction retains 10 bases not matched to a gene. TCRbeta CDR3 regions were amplified from genomic DNA using the immunoSEQ Assay, a bias-controlled multiplex PCR. As for the original processing: The number of nucleated cells in each sample was estimated from the amplification of reference gene primers within the assay. To quantify the absolute abundance of each unique TCRbeta CDR3 rearrangement, sequence reads were collapsed and filtered. For each sample, productive Simpson clonality was calculated as the square root of Simpson's diversity index over productive rearrangements. TCRdb obtained this table from immuneACCESS and retained in-frame rearrangements with V and J assigned. These tables miss some clones; where compared with another copy, unresolved V genes account for less than half of the shortfall, and the remainder is unexplained. The DNA gave D and trimming, while V, J and clone size come from that table. The sample table holds under 200,000 clones, of which approximately 90% were seen once. Of the sample, roughly 7% is held by the ten largest clones.

Each collaborating institution followed its own protocols to collect whole blood in K2EDTA tubes. For TCRbeta analysis, collaborator samples were shipped as frozen whole blood, as isolated PBMCs, or as DNA extracted from either sample type. These data are taken from a study of blood T cell repertoires in COVID-19 (dated by TCRdb to 2018 to 2021). General notes on the study: Samples from collaborators originated in the United States, Italy and Spain and spanned both the acute and convalescent phases of COVID-19. The material from the prospective study consisted of cDNA or gDNA derived from T cells, B-cell-depleted T cells, or PBMCs. The dataset comprised deeply sampled blood TCRbeta repertoires from subjects exposed to, actively infected with, or recovered from COVID-19. The repertoires were released in a freely available public database intended as a resource for research on the immune response to SARS-CoV-2. Samples came from the ongoing ImmuneRACE study (first 160 participants) plus 1,254 subjects from 6 global collaborators. Nearly every sample came with metadata listing a de-identified subject ID, COVID-19 status, age in years and sex. Where available, HLA class I and class II types were obtained from metadata supplied by the sample provider rather than from assay-based typing.

What the work shows at the level of the full study, not this receptor alone: The amount of clinical and demographic metadata varied by source and participant and was provided uncurated.

The clonotype originates from an elderly woman in a cohort sampled during active or convalescent COVID-19. The chain couples TRBV5-1 to TRBJ2-3, with 8 junctional bases fitting TRBD2. What was sequenced was peripheral blood. The CDR3 is CASNQGVAGSDTQYF. The DNA is TGCGCCAGCAACCAGGGAGTAGCGGGATCAGATACGCAGTATTTT.